This TCR beta chain was sequenced during a study of tumor-infiltrating lymphocytes in primary liver carcinoma. Study information: The patients included men and women who were aged 30 to 69 years. The study reported T1-T3 N0M0 tumors spanning 4.2 to 10 cm. Broader study findings: Tumor region pairs overlapped more than did tumor-adjacent and tumor-blood pairs.

Constant-region priming of roughly 0.45 ug total RNA yielded TCR beta cDNA. Investigators got TCR beta libraries out of three nested multiplex PCR rounds, done with slightly modified ARM-PCR. Each of the first two PCR rounds ran about 9 cycles with TRBV1-TRBV30 forward and C-beta reverse primers. TCRdb re-analysed the multiplex PCR reads in MiXCR, keeping a single row per CDR3 protein. The sample lists tens of thousands of distinct CDR3 sequences; 65% to 80% were seen once. Scientists recovered RNA and DNA together from roughly 21-30 mg of unsorted bulk tissue. Points on this clonotype: Its antigen remains unidentified. A read error is likely, as this CDR3 ends without the conserved phenylalanine or tryptophan.

Germline CDR1 and CDR2: SGHRS and YFSETQ. There are 15 residues in the CDR3. V was trimmed by 0 bases and J by 0 bases, leaving 8 bases between them. The rearrangement links TRBV5-1 to TRBJ2-3; D unresolved. The clonotype originates from a man aged 40-55 years with primary liver carcinoma and hepatitis B virus infection. The source material was liver tumor tissue from sampling region 1. Documented subset: tumor region T1, superior pole. CDR3 nucleotides: TGCGCCAGCAGCTTGGTTAGCAGGAGCACAGATACGCAGTATCTT. Residues: CASSLVSRSTDTQYL.